A selection of T cell receptor beta chains follows, all from one sample in a study of human T cells and chemical hapten exposure. One entry per CDR3 protein results from TCRdb running MiXCR on the RACE reads. The sample yields about 140,000 distinct CDR3 sequences, around 11% seen once. Sequences were derived from whole blood, sampled in connection with sensitization to the hapten diphenylcyclopropenone (DPC). The receptors stem from a woman aged 50 to 60 with alopecia areata. Some clones in this sample may be carry-over from other donors' samples. CDR3s include the opening cysteine and the closing phenylalanine or tryptophan. D genes are given only for firm matches. Rows give clone size only sometimes, using once, few, many, or a class for an expanded clone.

v_call	d_call	clone_size	j_call	cdr3_aa	cdr3_nt
TRBV3-1	-	many	TRBJ2-1	CASSQDLRNEQFF	TGTGCCAGCAGCCAAGACTTGCGGAATGAGCAGTTCTTC
TRBV20-1	-	-	TRBJ2-7	CSGVQQDYEQYF	TGCAGTGGTGTACAGCAGGACTACGAGCAGTACTTC
TRBV5-6	-	-	TRBJ2-3	CASSPADTSTDTQYF	TGTGCCAGCAGCCCGGCGGACACTAGCACAGATACGCAGTATTTT
TRBV7-8	-	many	TRBJ2-3	CASSPTAGFLTDTQYF	TGTGCCAGCAGCCCTACTGCCGGGTTCCTCACAGATACGCAGTATTTT
TRBV7-6	-	few	TRBJ1-4	CASSLGGKDNEKLFF	TGTGCCAGCAGCTTAGGGGGAAAAGATAATGAAAAACTGTTTTTT
TRBV6-1	-	-	TRBJ2-2	CASRWNTGELFF	TGTGCCAGCCGGTGGAACACCGGGGAGCTGTTTTTT
TRBV9	-	-	TRBJ2-1	CASSVAGYSYNEQFF	TGTGCCAGCAGCGTAGCAGGGTACTCCTACAATGAGCAGTTCTTC
TRBV20-1	-	-	TRBJ1-5	CSARVTEGSNQPQHF	TGCAGTGCTAGAGTCACAGAGGGGAGCAATCAGCCCCAGCATTTT
TRBV20-1	TRBD1	-	TRBJ1-4	CSASPGQTNEKLFF	TGCAGTGCTAGTCCGGGACAGACAAATGAAAAACTGTTTTTT
TRBV28	TRBD1	few	TRBJ1-6	CASSSRTGYNSPLHF	TGTGCCAGCAGTTCACGGACAGGTTATAATTCACCCCTCCACTTT
TRBV24-1	-	-	TRBJ2-2	CATSPAGTNTGELFF	TGTGCCACCAGCCCCGCCGGGACGAACACCGGGGAGCTGTTTTTT
TRBV2	-	many	TRBJ2-1	CAITIPPAGTEQFF	TGTGCCATTACCATCCCACCCGCCGGGACTGAGCAGTTCTTC
TRBV19	TRBD2	few	TRBJ2-7	CASSRTSGATYEQYF	TGTGCCAGTAGTCGGACTAGCGGGGCAACCTACGAGCAGTACTTC
TRBV6-5	TRBD2	few	TRBJ2-3	CASSYRAGGTDTQYF	TGTGCCAGCAGCTACCGAGCGGGAGGCACAGATACGCAGTATTTT
TRBV7-2	-	many	TRBJ2-6	CASSPLGDWSLFGANVLTF	TGTGCCAGCAGCCCTTTAGGGGACTGGTCCCTCTTTGGGGCCAACGTCCTGACTTTC
TRBV2	TRBD2	few	TRBJ2-7	CASNLGGSSYEQYF	TGTGCCAGCAACCTTGGCGGGAGCTCCTACGAGCAGTACTTC
TRBV7-2	-	many	TRBJ2-1	CASSPTWDEQFF	TGTGCCAGCAGCCCCACCTGGGATGAGCAGTTCTTC
TRBV30	-	-	TRBJ1-1	CAWAQGFNTEAFF	TGTGCCTGGGCTCAAGGTTTCAACACTGAAGCTTTCTTT
TRBV20-1	TRBD1	many	TRBJ1-1	CSAREPGQIGTEAFF	TGCAGTGCTAGAGAACCGGGACAGATAGGCACTGAAGCTTTCTTT
TRBV27	TRBD1	-	TRBJ1-2	CASSSETGYGYTF	TGTGCCAGCAGTTCGGAGACAGGGTATGGCTACACCTTC
TRBV7-2	-	many	TRBJ2-6	CASSSLWSSGANVLTF	TGTGCCAGCAGCTCCTTATGGAGCTCTGGGGCCAACGTCCTGACTTTC
TRBV20-1	TRBD2	-	TRBJ2-5	CSAPGLAYQETQYF	TGCAGTGCCCCGGGACTAGCGTACCAAGAGACCCAGTACTTC
TRBV7-3	-	many	TRBJ2-2	CASSLGLGSGELFF	TGTGCCAGCAGCTTAGGGCTAGGCTCCGGGGAGCTGTTTTTT
TRBV9	TRBD1	many	TRBJ2-5	CASSPRQGQETQYF	TGTGCCAGCAGCCCCCGACAGGGGCAAGAGACCCAGTACTTC
TRBV6-6	-	many	TRBJ2-3	CASSYSSAPGADTQYF	TGTGCCAGCAGTTACTCATCGGCTCCCGGGGCAGATACGCAGTATTTT
TRBV21-1	-	few	TRBJ2-7	CASSKQGSPSLYEQYF	TGTGCCAGCAGCAAACAGGGTAGTCCCAGCCTCTACGAGCAGTACTTC
TRBV28	TRBD1	few	TRBJ2-1	CASTQGEPYNEQFF	TGTGCCAGCACTCAGGGGGAGCCCTACAATGAGCAGTTCTTC
TRBV27	-	few	TRBJ1-5	CASRSSFGGVNQPQHF	TGTGCCAGCAGATCTAGTTTTGGAGGGGTTAATCAGCCCCAGCATTTT
TRBV15	-	few	TRBJ1-2	CATSTGVPYGYTF	TGTGCCACCAGCACTGGGGTCCCCTATGGCTACACCTTC
TRBV7-2	-	-	TRBJ2-7	CASSLQGTYYEQYF	TGTGCCAGCAGCTTACAGGGGACATACTACGAGCAGTACTTC
TRBV20-1	TRBD1	few	TRBJ1-4	CSAPVRGALSATNEKLFF	TGCAGTGCTCCGGTCAGGGGGGCGCTTTCGGCAACTAATGAAAAACTGTTTTTT
TRBV7-8	-	many	TRBJ1-5	CASSPRAVSNQPQHF	TGTGCCAGCAGCCCACGGGCAGTATCGAATCAGCCCCAGCATTTT
TRBV6-5	-	-	TRBJ1-4	CASRAGNEKLFF	TGTGCCAGCAGGGCAGGAAATGAAAAACTGTTTTTT
TRBV18	-	many	TRBJ2-6	CASSPGQGALGANVLTF	TGTGCCAGCTCACCGGGCCAGGGAGCGTTGGGGGCCAACGTCCTGACTTTC
TRBV9	-	-	TRBJ2-1	CASSPRVNPYNEQFF	TGTGCCAGCAGCCCCCGAGTGAACCCCTACAATGAGCAGTTCTTC
TRBV28	-	few	TRBJ2-3	CASSVRGLPGVQYF	TGTGCCAGCAGTGTTAGGGGACTCCCCGGGGTACAGTATTTT
TRBV10-2	TRBD1	few	TRBJ1-2	CASSGGTGVTSTYGYTF	TGCGCCAGCAGTGGTGGGACAGGGGTAACCTCGACCTATGGCTACACCTTC
TRBV28	TRBD2	-	TRBJ2-2	CASSPPERGGELFF	TGTGCCAGCAGTCCGCCGGAGCGGGGGGGGGAGCTGTTTTTT
TRBV20-1	-	few	TRBJ2-3	CSARVKGATDTQYF	TGCAGTGCTAGAGTAAAAGGGGCAACAGATACGCAGTATTTT
TRBV3-1	-	-	TRBJ2-7	CASSQDLGFTSYEQYF	TGTGCCAGCAGCCAAGATTTGGGCTTCACCTCCTACGAGCAGTACTTC
TRBV29-1	-	-	TRBJ1-1	CSVDDGRALGAFF	TGCAGCGTTGATGACGGAAGGGCCTTAGGGGCTTTCTTT
TRBV12-3/TRBV12-4	TRBD2	many	TRBJ2-7	CASRFGTSGSYEQYF	TGTGCCAGCAGATTCGGGACTAGCGGGTCCTACGAGCAGTACTTC
TRBV7-8	-	many	TRBJ2-1	CASSLAGEQFF	TGTGCCAGCAGCTTAGCCGGTGAGCAGTTCTTC
TRBV6-2/TRBV6-3	-	-	TRBJ2-7	CASVRQLTYEQYF	TGTGCCAGCGTTCGGCAGCTCACCTACGAGCAGTACTTC
TRBV20-1	TRBD2	few	TRBJ2-1	CSASSGTSGRGSYNEQFF	TGCAGTGCTAGCTCCGGGACTAGCGGGAGAGGCTCCTACAATGAGCAGTTCTTC
TRBV6-1	-	few	TRBJ2-7	CASAKSRPGRREYEQYF	TGTGCCAGCGCTAAATCCAGGCCTGGAAGGAGGGAGTACGAGCAGTACTTC
TRBV6-1	-	few	TRBJ2-7	CASSEKGSYEQYF	TGTGCCAGCAGTGAAAAGGGGTCCTACGAGCAGTACTTC
TRBV6-5	-	many	TRBJ2-7	CASSFTGPTYEQYF	TGTGCCAGCAGTTTTACCGGGCCGACCTACGAGCAGTACTTC
TRBV20-1	-	few	TRBJ2-3	CSAIGTATDTQYF	TGCAGTGCTATTGGGACTGCCACAGATACGCAGTATTTT
TRBV4-3	-	few	TRBJ1-4	CASSPVGGSNEKLFF	TGCGCCAGCAGCCCCGTGGGGGGGTCTAATGAAAAACTGTTTTTT